A selection of T cell receptor beta chains follows, all from one sample in a study of cytomegalovirus exposure and HLA in healthy donors. Sequencing used immunoSEQ multiplex PCR; TCRdb keeps in-frame clones, though not all of them. This table has around 65,000 clones, just under 80% appearing once. The sample was PBMCs. These receptors were collected from a woman aged 25 to 39 in good health and CMV-seronegative. CDR3s include the opening cysteine and the closing phenylalanine or tryptophan. D genes are given only for firm matches. Some rows have no size entry. The others give once, few or many, or a class for an expanded clone.

TRBJ2-3	TRBV12-2	NA	NA	TGTGCAAGTCGCTCTATAGAATTGACTAGTGGTTGGCAAGTTGATACGCAGTATTTT	CASRSIELTSGWQVDTQYF
TRBJ1-2	TRBV6-4	NA	TRBD1	TGTGCCAGCAGTGACTCTGGCCAGGGGGCCTATGGCTACACCTTC	CASSDSGQGAYGYTF
TRBJ1-4	TRBV28	NA	TRBD1	TGTGCCAGCAGTTTCAGGACAGGGGAAAAACTGTTTTTT	CASSFRTGEKLFF
TRBJ1-3	TRBV7-7	NA	NA	TGTGCCAGCAGCCAGAAGGAATGGTTGGGGGCTGCTGGAAACACCATATATTTT	CASSQKEWLGAAGNTIYF
TRBJ2-7	TRBV7-8	NA	NA	TGTGCCAGCAGCTTAGGTCCACAGGGCTCCTACGAGCAGTACTTC	CASSLGPQGSYEQYF
TRBJ1-5	TRBV6-1	NA	TRBD1	TGTGCCAGCAGTGTTACAGGGGGCGGACAGCCCCAGCATTTT	CASSVTGGGQPQHF
TRBJ1-2	TRBV9	NA	TRBD1	TGTGCCAGCAGCGTAGAGTCGGGGACAGTCTATGGCTACACCTTC	CASSVESGTVYGYTF
TRBJ2-1	TRBV30	NA	TRBD2	TGTGCCTGGAGTGTAGGACTAGCGGGGTACAATGAGCAGTTCTTC	CAWSVGLAGYNEQFF
TRBJ1-2	TRBV15	NA	TRBD1	TGTGCCACCAGCGGGGGACAGGGCTATGGCTACACCTTC	CATSGGQGYGYTF
TRBJ2-3	TRBV7-2	few	TRBD1	TGTGCCACGGGCAGGGGGAGCACAGATACGCAGTATTTT	CATGRGSTDTQYF
TRBJ2-7	TRBV30	NA	TRBD1	TGTGCCTGGAGCGAGGGACAGGGGTTCTACGAGCAGTACTTC	CAWSEGQGFYEQYF
TRBJ2-7	TRBV30	NA	NA	TGTGCCTGGAGTGTAACCAGGGTTAACGAGCAGTACTTC	CAWSVTRVNEQYF
TRBJ2-7	TRBV4-1	NA	NA	TGCGCCAGCAGCCAAGATCCGAGCCCTGCCTACGAGCAGTACTTC	CASSQDPSPAYEQYF
TRBJ2-7	TRBV6-5	NA	NA	TGTGCCAGCAGTTATCTTCCCAGGGACGAGCAGTACTTC	CASSYLPRDEQYF
TRBJ1-1	TRBV10-3	NA	TRBD1	TGTGCCAGTACGACAGGGATTGAAGCTTTCTTT	CASTTGIEAFF
TRBJ2-3	TRBV4-3	NA	NA	TGCGCCAGCAGCCAAGATCTTGCAGATACGCAGTATTTT	CASSQDLADTQYF
TRBJ2-7	TRBV2	NA	TRBD2	TGTGCCAGCCGACCTGGACTAGCGGGCTGGGAGCAGTACTTC	CASRPGLAGWEQYF
TRBJ2-7	TRBV9	NA	TRBD1	TGTGCCAGCAGCATGACAGGGATTCCCTACGAGCAGTACTTC	CASSMTGIPYEQYF
TRBJ2-1	TRBV7-3	NA	NA	TGTGCCAGCAGCTTACACGGGGTTAACAATGAGCAGTTCTTC	CASSLHGVNNEQFF
TRBJ1-2	TRBV19	NA	TRBD1	TGTGCCAGTGGACAGGGGTATGGCTACACCTTC	CASGQGYGYTF
TRBJ1-1	TRBV4-1	NA	NA	TGCGCCAGCAGCCAAGAGGGTCTCCGGGGAGGTGCTGAAGCTTTCTTT	CASSQEGLRGGAEAFF
TRBJ2-5	TRBV28	NA	TRBD1	TGTGCCAGCAGTTTTGCCGGGACAGGGGGTGAGACCCAGTACTTC	CASSFAGTGGETQYF
TRBJ2-7	TRBV6-6	once	TRBD1	TGTGCCAGCAGTTACAACACAGGGGGCTCGGGAGAGCAGTACTTC	CASSYNTGGSGEQYF